The 22 T cell receptor beta chains given below trace back to one sample, sequenced in a study of cytomegalovirus exposure and HLA in healthy donors. With 60 Vbeta and 13 Jbeta primers, the PCR was carried out. The protocol was immunoSEQ multiplex PCR, while the TCRdb copy is restricted to in-frame clones and leaves out a portion. Here the sample table reports about 110,000 clones. The source material was PBMCs. These receptors originate from a man aged 50 to 59 in good health and CMV-seronegative.

The rearrangement joins TRBV25-1 to TRBJ1-2, with 8 bases fitting TRBD1. In germline, CDR1 is MGHDK, CDR2 SYGVNS. CDR3 length: 14 residues. V gave up 3 bases and J gave up 3 bases; unmatched junction bases: 3. The CDR3 DNA reads as TGTGCCAGCAGTGACAGGGGGCTGGACTATGGCTACACCTTC. Translated, it gives CASSDRGLDYGYTF.

The chain carries TRBV27 and TRBJ2-7, with 8 bases fitting TRBD1. V trimming: 6 bases; J trimming: 7 bases; junction bases outside the gene matches: 8. CDR3 length: 13 amino acids. Germline loops: CDR1 MNHEY, CDR2 SMNVEV (reference sequence). The CDR3 sequence is CASSPTTGGEQYF. The CDR3 DNA follows: TGTGCCAGCAGCCCAACTACAGGGGGGGAGCAGTACTTC.

This chain links TRBV6-6 with TRBJ1-5; maybe TRBD1 (5 bases). The CDR3 contains 16 residues. CDR1 is MNHNY, CDR2 SVGAGI, per germline (reference sequence). V shed 4 bases and J shed 2 bases, with 15 bases lying between them. The CDR3 bases are TGTGCCAGCAGTTCAGCGGGGCTTAAGGGCAATCAGCCCCAGCATTTT. Residues: CASSSAGLKGNQPQHF.

V usage is TRBV7-9 and J usage is TRBJ2-7, with 8 nucleotides matching TRBD1. V dropped 5 bases and J dropped 5; count of bases not matched to a gene: 11. From germline, CDR1 is SEHNR and CDR2 FQNEAQ (reference sequence). The CDR3 extends over 15 amino acids. The CDR3 here is CASSPRQGTVNEQYF. The CDR3 region has the DNA TGTGCCAGCAGCCCGAGACAGGGGACTGTGAACGAGCAGTACTTC.

The chain joins TRBV7-2 to TRBJ2-2; 8 positions match TRBD2. CDR3 length: 15 amino acids. Per the germline V gene, CDR1 is SGHTA and CDR2 is FQGNSA. V shed 5 bases, J shed 2 bases, and the junction held 4 bases outside the gene matches. The CDR3 here is CASSPGGGNTGELFF. CDR3 sequence (DNA): TGTGCCAGCAGCCCCGGGGGGGGAAACACCGGGGAGCTGTTTTTT.

J is TRBJ2-3 and V is TRBV4-2, with 9 nucleotides matching TRBD2. The CDR3 sequence is 17 residues long. CDR1 is LGHNA and CDR2 is YNFKEQ in the germline V gene. V was clipped by 0 bases and J by 0 bases; unmatched bases: 4. CDR3 nucleotides: TGTGCCAGCAGCCAAGATGGTAGCGGGGGAAGCACAGATACGCAGTATTTT. Amino acid sequence: CASSQDGSGGSTDTQYF.

Details on this clone: In the same sample, other DNA sequences code for this CDR3. This rearrangement joins TRBV19 to TRBJ2-3; D is unresolved. Per germline, CDR1 LNHDA and CDR2 SQIVND (reference sequence). The V end was cut by 6 bases, the J end by 1 base, with 8 bases between. The CDR3 sequence is 13 residues long. CDR3 nucleotides: TGTGCCAGTAGGCCTCGGGGCACAGATACGCAGTATTTT. Its protein product is CASRPRGTDTQYF.

V gene TRBV25-1 combines with J gene TRBJ2-6, with D possibly being TRBD2 (6 bases). The CDR3 extends over 18 amino acids. Germline V gene data show CDR1 as MGHDK and CDR2 as SYGVNS. Trimming removed 1 base at V and 0 bases at J, with 13 bases between. The CDR3 DNA follows: TGTGCCAGCAGTGAATTCGGCGGGATTAGCTCTGGGGCCAACGTCCTGACTTTC. Its protein product is CASSEFGGISSGANVLTF.

The genes are TRBV27 and TRBJ2-2; 11 nucleotides agree with TRBD2. V trimming: 2 bases; J trimming: 6 bases; junction bases outside the gene matches: 8. The CDR3 is 17 amino acids. Germline CDR1 MNHEY, CDR2 SMNVEV (reference sequence). The CDR3 spells CASSLDWSSGRSGELFF. DNA for the CDR3: TGTGCCAGCAGTTTAGATTGGTCTAGCGGGAGGTCCGGGGAGCTGTTTTTT.

The chain recombines TRBV19 with TRBJ2-7; a weak D match, TRBD1 (6 bases). The CDR3 length is 15 residues. Germline V CDR1 and CDR2: LNHDA, SQIVND (reference sequence). The V gene lost 0 bases and the J gene lost 2 bases, with 11 bases spanning the gap. Written as DNA, the CDR3 is TGTGCCAGTAGTATAGATCAAGGACAGACCTACGAGCAGTACTTC. This sequence encodes CASSIDQGQTYEQYF.

The genes are TRBV7-2 and TRBJ1-5, with a tentative D call TRBD1 (5 bases). V was trimmed by 5 bases and J by 1 base, leaving 15 bases between them. CDR1 and CDR2 from the germline V gene are SGHTA and FQGNSA. This CDR3 has 16 amino acids. The DNA for the CDR3 is TGTGCCAGCAGCATAACGGGGGGAGGGAGCAATCAGCCCCAGCATTTT. It translates to CASSITGGGSNQPQHF.

The chain uses TRBV5-5 and TRBJ1-3; no firm D call. The CDR3 has 15 amino acids. V gave up 1 base and J gave up 0 bases, with 8 bases separating them. CDR1 is SGHKS and CDR2 is YYEKEE in the germline V gene (reference sequence). The CDR3 sequence is CASSLFGDSGNTIYF. The CDR3 nucleotides read TGTGCCAGCAGCTTGTTCGGGGACTCTGGAAACACCATATATTTT.

The CDR3 coding sequence is TGCGCCAGCAGCTTCAGCGGGGGGTCAGGGGATACGCAGTATTTT. Translating gives CASSFSGGSGDTQYF. The rearrangement links TRBV5-1 to TRBJ2-3, with 9 bases matching TRBD2. Trimming cost V 2 bases and J 6 bases; bases outside gene matches: 7. CDR1 SGHRS and CDR2 YFSETQ come from the germline V gene. CDR3 length: 15 residues.

V is TRBV7-8 and J is TRBJ1-4, with a tentative D call TRBD1 (5 bases). CDR1 and CDR2 (germline): SGHVS, FQNEAQ. Trimming stripped 3 bases from V and 8 bases from J, with 10 bases between. The CDR3 has 13 residues. The CDR3 protein is CASSLGTYEKLFF. The DNA of the CDR3 is TGTGCCAGCAGCTTGGGGACTTACGAAAAACTGTTTTTT.

This chain links TRBV29-1 with TRBJ2-7; D unclear. CDR3 length equals 13 residues. Germline CDR1 reads SQVTM; CDR2 reads ANQGSEA. V lost 4 bases to trimming and J lost 0 bases, with 10 bases between them. In nucleotides, the CDR3 is TGCAGCGTTGGTGGTCGTAGCTCCTACGAGCAGTACTTC. Amino acids: CSVGGRSSYEQYF.

The rearrangement links TRBV19 to TRBJ2-7; the match to TRBD2 covers 8 bases. From germline, CDR1 is LNHDA and CDR2 SQIVND (reference sequence). J was trimmed by 5 bases and V by 3 bases; bases with no gene match: 12. The CDR3 has 16 residues. The CDR3 is CASSIRGGRIGDEQYF. The CDR3 DNA sequence: TGTGCCAGTAGTATTCGAGGCGGGAGGATTGGTGACGAGCAGTACTTC.

J is TRBJ1-1 and V is TRBV2, with D unclear. This CDR3 has 15 residues. Trimming removed 2 bases from V and 1 base from J, with 11 bases in between. Germline lookup yields CDR1 SNHLY and CDR2 FYNNEI. The CDR3 DNA sequence: TGTGCCAGCAGTGAATACGGGGTAGGGAACACTGAAGCTTTCTTT. Residues: CASSEYGVGNTEAFF. The whole variable domain, filled in from reference TRBV2 and TRBJ1-1, reads EPEVTQTPSHQVTQMGQEVILRCVPISNHLYFYWYRQILGQKVEFLVSFYNNEISEKSEIFDDQFSVERPDGSNFTLKIRSTKLEDSAMYFCASSEYGVGNTEAFFGQGTRLTVV.

The chain joins TRBV5-1 to TRBJ2-3, with TRBD1 as a possible D gene (5 bases). V lost 4 bases, J lost 0 bases, and 18 bases lay in between. This CDR3 contains 17 residues. Per germline, CDR1 SGHRS and CDR2 YFSETQ. CDR3 nucleotides: TGCGCCAGCAGCAAGCACTTAGGGGTCCCCAGCACAGATACGCAGTATTTT. Translating gives CASSKHLGVPSTDTQYF.

This rearrangement joins TRBV5-6 to TRBJ2-5, with TRBD2 identical over 7 bases. Per germline, CDR1 SGHDT and CDR2 YYEEEE. This CDR3 is 15 amino acids long. J was trimmed by 6 bases and V by 4 bases; bases with no gene match: 12. The chain's CDR3 is CASSEAGRDRQTQYF. The CDR3 coding sequence is TGTGCCAGCAGCGAAGCAGGGAGGGACCGCCAGACCCAGTACTTC.

The chain has TRBV5-4 and TRBJ1-5, with 7 nucleotides matching TRBD1. V lost 4 bases and J lost 7; bases outside the gene matches: 5. Germline assignment: CDR1 SGHNT and CDR2 YYREEE (reference sequence). There are 13 residues in the CDR3. CDR3 residues: CASSLDRVQPQHF. CDR3 coding DNA: TGTGCCAGCAGCCTTGACAGGGTGCAGCCCCAGCATTTT.

V and J are TRBV7-9 and TRBJ1-1, with a possible D match to TRBD1 (5 bases). Looked up from germline, CDR1 is SEHNR and CDR2 is FQNEAQ (reference sequence). The CDR3 runs to 14 residues. Deletions cut 3 bases from V and 0 bases from J, with 8 bases between. The CDR3 nucleotides read TGTGCCAGCAGCTTGGGGGAGGTGAACACTGAAGCTTTCTTT. Its translation: CASSLGEVNTEAFF.

V usage is TRBV27 and J usage is TRBJ1-1; D might be TRBD1 (6 bases). The CDR3 runs 14 residues. Trimming took 3 bases from V and 7 from J, leaving 15 bases between them. Germline CDR1 is MNHEY and CDR2 is SMNVEV (reference sequence). The CDR3 DNA is TGTGCCAGCAGTTTTCGGGGGGCGAACGGTGAAGCTTTCTTT. This encodes CASSFRGANGEAFF.